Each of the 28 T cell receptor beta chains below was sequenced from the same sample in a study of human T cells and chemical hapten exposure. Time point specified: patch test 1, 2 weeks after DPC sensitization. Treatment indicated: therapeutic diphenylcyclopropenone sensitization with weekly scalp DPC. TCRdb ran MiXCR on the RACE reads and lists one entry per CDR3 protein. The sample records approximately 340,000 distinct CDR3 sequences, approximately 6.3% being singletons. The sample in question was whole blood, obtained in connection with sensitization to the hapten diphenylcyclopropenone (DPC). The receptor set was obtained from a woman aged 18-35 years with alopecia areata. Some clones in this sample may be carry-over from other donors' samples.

The CDR3: CATSRDKDHRAQHF. The CDR3 bases are TGTGCCACCAGCAGAGATAAGGACCACAGGGCCCAGCATTTT. The chain carries TRBV15 and TRBJ1-5, with a weak D call TRBD1 (6 bases). The germline V gene has CDR1 LNHNV and CDR2 YYDKDF (reference sequence). Trimming removed 0 bases at V and 11 bases at J, with 14 bases between. The CDR3 has 14 amino acids.

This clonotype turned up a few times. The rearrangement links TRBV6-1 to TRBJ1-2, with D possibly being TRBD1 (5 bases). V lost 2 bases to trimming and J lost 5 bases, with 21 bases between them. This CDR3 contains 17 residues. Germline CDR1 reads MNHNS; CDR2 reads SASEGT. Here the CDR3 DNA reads TGTGCCAGCAGTGAATTTGAGAACTTCCAGGGAAGTTATGGCTACACCTTC. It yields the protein CASSEFENFQGSYGYTF.

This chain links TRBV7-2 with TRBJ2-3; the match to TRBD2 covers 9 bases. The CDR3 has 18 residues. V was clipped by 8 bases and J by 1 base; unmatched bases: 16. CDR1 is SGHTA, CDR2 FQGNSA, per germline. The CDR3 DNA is TGTGCCAGCCAAAAGCGGCGGGGGGGGCGTGTGGGCACAGATACGCAGTATTTT. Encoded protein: CASQKRRGGRVGTDTQYF.

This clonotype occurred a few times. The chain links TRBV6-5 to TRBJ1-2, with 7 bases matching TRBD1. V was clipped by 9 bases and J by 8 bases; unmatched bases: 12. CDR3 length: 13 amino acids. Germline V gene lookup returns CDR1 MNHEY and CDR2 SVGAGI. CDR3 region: CASQNRDSNGYTF. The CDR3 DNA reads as TGTGCCAGTCAAAACCGGGACAGCAACGGCTACACCTTC.

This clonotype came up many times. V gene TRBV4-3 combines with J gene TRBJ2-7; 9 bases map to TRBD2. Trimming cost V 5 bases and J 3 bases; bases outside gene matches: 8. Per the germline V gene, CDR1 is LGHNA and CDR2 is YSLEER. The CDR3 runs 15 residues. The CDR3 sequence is CASSYSSGDRYEQYF. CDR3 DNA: TGCGCCAGCAGCTACTCTAGCGGGGATCGCTACGAGCAGTACTTC.

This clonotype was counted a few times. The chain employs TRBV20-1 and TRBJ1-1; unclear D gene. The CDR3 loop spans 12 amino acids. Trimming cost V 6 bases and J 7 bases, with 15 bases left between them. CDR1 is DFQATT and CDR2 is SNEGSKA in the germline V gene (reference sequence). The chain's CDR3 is CSAAQWALEAFF. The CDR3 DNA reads TGCAGTGCGGCTCAGTGGGCCCTTGAAGCTTTCTTT.

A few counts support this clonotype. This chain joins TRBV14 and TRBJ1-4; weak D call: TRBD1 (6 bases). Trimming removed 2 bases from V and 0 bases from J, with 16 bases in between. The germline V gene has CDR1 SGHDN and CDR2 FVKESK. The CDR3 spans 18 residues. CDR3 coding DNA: TGTGCCAGCAGCCAAAATCCCGGGACACTATCAACTAATGAAAAACTGTTTTTT. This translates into CASSQNPGTLSTNEKLFF.

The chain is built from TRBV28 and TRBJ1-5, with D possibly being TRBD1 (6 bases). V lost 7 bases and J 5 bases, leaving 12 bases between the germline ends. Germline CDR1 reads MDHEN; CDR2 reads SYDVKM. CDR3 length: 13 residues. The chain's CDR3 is CASNSDSHQPQHF. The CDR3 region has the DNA TGTGCCAGCAACTCGGACAGCCATCAGCCCCAGCATTTT.

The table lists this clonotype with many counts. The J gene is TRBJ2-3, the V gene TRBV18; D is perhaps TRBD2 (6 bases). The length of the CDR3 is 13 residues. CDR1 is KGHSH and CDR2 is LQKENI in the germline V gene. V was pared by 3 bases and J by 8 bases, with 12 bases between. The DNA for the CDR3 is TGTGCCAGCTCACCCGCCATCGGGGGTACGCAGTATTTT. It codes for CASSPAIGGTQYF.

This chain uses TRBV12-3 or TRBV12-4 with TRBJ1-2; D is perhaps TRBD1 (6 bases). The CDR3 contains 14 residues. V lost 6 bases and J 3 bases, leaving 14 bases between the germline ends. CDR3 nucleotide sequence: TGTGCCAGCAGCCCTGAGGGGGTTTACTATGGCTACACCTTC. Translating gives CASSPEGVYYGYTF.

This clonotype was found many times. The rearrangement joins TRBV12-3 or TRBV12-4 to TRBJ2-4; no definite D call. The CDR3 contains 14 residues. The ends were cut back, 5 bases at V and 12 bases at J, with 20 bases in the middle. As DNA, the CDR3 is TGTGCCAGCAGTCTGGTAGTAGGCCGGGCCCCTCAGTACTTC. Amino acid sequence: CASSLVVGRAPQYF.

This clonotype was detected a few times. CDR3: CASSSPRQGLGTEAFF. As DNA, the CDR3 is TGTGCCAGCAGTTCCCCACGACAGGGGCTGGGAACTGAAGCTTTCTTT. The chain couples TRBV6-5 to TRBJ1-1; 8 bases are shared with TRBD1. CDR3 length: 16 amino acids. The germline V gene has CDR1 MNHEY and CDR2 SVGAGI. V dropped 4 bases and J dropped 5; count of bases not matched to a gene: 12.

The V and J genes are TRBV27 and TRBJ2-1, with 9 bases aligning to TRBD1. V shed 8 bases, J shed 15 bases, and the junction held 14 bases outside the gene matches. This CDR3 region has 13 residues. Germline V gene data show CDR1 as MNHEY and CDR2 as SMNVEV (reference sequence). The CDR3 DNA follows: TGTGCCAGCCGTAGCAGCTTGGGACAGGGCACGTTCTTC. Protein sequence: CASRSSLGQGTFF.

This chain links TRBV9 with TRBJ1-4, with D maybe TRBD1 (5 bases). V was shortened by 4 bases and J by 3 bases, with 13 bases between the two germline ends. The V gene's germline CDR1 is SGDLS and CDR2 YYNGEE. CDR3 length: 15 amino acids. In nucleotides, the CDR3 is TGTGCCAGCAGCCCTGACAGATTTGCTAATGAAAAACTGTTTTTT. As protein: CASSPDRFANEKLFF.

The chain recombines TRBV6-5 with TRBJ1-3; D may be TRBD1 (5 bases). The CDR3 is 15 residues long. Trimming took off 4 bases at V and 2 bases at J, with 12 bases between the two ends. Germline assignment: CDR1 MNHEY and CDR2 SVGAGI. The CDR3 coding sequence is TGTGCCAGCAGTTCCACCGGGGCCACTGGAAACACCATATATTTT. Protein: CASSSTGATGNTIYF.

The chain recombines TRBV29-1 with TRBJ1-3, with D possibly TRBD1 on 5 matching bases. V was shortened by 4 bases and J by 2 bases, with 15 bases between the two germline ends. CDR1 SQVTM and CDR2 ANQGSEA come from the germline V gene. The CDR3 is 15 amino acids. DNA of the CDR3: TGCAGCGTTGCGTTGCCGGGGGGACCTGGAAACACCATATATTTT. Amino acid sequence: CSVALPGGPGNTIYF.

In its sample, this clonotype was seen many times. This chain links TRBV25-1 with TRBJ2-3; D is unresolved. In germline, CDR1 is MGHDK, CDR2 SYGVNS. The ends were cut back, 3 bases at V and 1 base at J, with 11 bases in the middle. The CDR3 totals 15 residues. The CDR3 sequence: CASSDSRSGTDTQYF. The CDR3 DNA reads TGTGCCAGCAGTGATTCTAGGAGTGGCACAGATACGCAGTATTTT.

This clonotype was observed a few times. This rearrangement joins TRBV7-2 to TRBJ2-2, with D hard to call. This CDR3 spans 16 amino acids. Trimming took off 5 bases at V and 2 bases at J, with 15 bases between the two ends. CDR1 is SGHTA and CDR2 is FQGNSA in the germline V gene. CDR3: CASSPRPRPNTGELFF. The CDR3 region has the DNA TGTGCCAGCAGCCCGCGACCACGGCCAAACACCGGGGAGCTGTTTTTT. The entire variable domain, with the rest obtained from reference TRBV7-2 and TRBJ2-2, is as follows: GAGVSQSPSNKVTEKGKDVELRCDPISGHTALYWYRQSLGQGLEFLIYFQGNSAPDKSGLPSDRFSAERTGGSVSTLTIQRTQQEDSAVYLCASSPRPRPNTGELFFGEGSRLTVL.

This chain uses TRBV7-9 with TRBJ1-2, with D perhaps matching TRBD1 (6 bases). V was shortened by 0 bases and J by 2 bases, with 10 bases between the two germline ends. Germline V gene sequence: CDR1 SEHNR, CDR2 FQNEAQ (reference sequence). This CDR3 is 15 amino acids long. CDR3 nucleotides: TGTGCCAGCAGCTTAGCGGCCGGGACAAACTATGGCTACACCTTC. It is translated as CASSLAAGTNYGYTF.

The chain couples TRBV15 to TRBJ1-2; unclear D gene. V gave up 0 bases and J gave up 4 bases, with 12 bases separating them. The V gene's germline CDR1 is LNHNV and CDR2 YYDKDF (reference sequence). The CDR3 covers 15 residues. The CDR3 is CATSRDRTLSYGYTF. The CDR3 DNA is TGTGCCACCAGCAGAGACCGAACACTTTCCTATGGCTACACCTTC.

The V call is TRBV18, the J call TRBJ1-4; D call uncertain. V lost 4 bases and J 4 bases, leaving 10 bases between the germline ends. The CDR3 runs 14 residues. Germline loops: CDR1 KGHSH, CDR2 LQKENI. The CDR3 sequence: CASSQGPNNEKLFF. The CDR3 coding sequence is TGTGCCAGCTCACAAGGACCGAATAATGAAAAACTGTTTTTT. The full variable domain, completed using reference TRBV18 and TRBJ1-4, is NAGVMQNPRHLVRRRGQEARLRCSPMKGHSHVYWYRQLPEEGLKFMVYLQKENIIDESGMPKERFSAEFPKEGPSILRIQQVVRGDSAAYFCASSQGPNNEKLFFGSGTQLSVL.

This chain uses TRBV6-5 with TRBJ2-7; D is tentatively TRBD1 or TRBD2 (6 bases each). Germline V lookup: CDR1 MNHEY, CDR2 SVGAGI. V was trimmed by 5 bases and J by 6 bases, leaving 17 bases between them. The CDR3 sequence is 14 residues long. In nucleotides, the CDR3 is TGTGCCAGCAGTGAGCAACGGGGGCAGTTCGAGCAGTACTTC. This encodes CASSEQRGQFEQYF.

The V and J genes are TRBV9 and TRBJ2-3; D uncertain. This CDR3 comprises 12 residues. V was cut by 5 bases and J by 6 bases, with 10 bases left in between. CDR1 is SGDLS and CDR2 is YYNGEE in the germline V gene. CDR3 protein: CASSSSMDTQYF. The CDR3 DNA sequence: TGTGCCAGCAGTTCTTCTATGGATACGCAGTATTTT.

DNA for the CDR3: TGCGCCAGCAGACAAGACAGTACGAACACCGGGGAGCTGTTTTTT. Its translation: CASRQDSTNTGELFF. V is TRBV5-1 and J is TRBJ2-2, with TRBD1 as a possible D gene (5 bases). The CDR3 is 15 residues long. Germline assignment: CDR1 SGHRS and CDR2 YFSETQ. The ends were cut back, 5 bases at V and 0 bases at J, with 11 bases in the middle.

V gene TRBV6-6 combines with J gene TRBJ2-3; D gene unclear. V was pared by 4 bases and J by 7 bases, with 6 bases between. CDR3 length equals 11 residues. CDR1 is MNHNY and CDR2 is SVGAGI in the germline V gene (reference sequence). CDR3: CASSLSHTQYF. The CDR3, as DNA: TGTGCCAGCAGTTTATCTCATACGCAGTATTTT.

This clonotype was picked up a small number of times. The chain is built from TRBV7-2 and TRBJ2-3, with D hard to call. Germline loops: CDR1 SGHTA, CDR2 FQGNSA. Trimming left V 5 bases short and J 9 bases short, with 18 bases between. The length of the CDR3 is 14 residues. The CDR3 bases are TGTGCCAGCAGCCCCTCCCGCTGGCACGTCACGCAGTATTTT. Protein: CASSPSRWHVTQYF.

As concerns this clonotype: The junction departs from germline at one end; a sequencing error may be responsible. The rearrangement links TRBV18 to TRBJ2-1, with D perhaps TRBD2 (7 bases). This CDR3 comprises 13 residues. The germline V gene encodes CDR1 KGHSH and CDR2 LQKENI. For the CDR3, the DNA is TGTGCCAGCTCGCCACAGGGAGGGGATGAGCAGTTCTTC. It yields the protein CASSPQGGDEQFF.

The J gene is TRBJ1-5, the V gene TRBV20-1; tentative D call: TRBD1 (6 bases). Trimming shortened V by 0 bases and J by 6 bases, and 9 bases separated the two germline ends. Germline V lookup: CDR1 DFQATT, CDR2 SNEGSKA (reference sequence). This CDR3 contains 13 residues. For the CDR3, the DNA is TGCAGTGCTAGAGACAGGGGTGGTCAGCCCCAGCATTTT. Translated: CSARDRGGQPQHF.